A selection of T cell receptor beta chains follows, all from one sample in a study of cytomegalovirus exposure and HLA in healthy donors. Profiled with immunoSEQ multiplex PCR; TCRdb holds only in-frame clones, not every one. The table has approximately 60,000 clones, around four fifths seen once. The sample taken for sequencing was PBMCs. The receptors originated from a man younger than 45 in good health and CMV-seronegative. CDR3s include the opening cysteine and the closing phenylalanine or tryptophan. The order of the fields is D gene, J gene, V gene, CDR3 protein. D genes are given only for firm matches.

NA TRBJ1-5 TRBV6-4 CASSQGAGNQPQHF
NA TRBJ2-5 TRBV6-5 CASSYSRDKETQYF
NA TRBJ2-2 TRBV4-3 CASSQGPGTLNTGELFF
NA TRBJ1-1 TRBV7-3 CASSLDAGNTEAFF
TRBD2 TRBJ2-1 TRBV5-1 CASSLTEPRGNEQFF
NA TRBJ1-1 TRBV7-9 CASSLRTPPGAFF
NA TRBJ1-2 TRBV6-5 CASSRLQAVYGYTF
TRBD1 TRBJ2-1 TRBV5-4 CASSFWDRGGNEQFF
TRBD2 TRBJ2-7 TRBV18 CASSPGGYEQYF
NA TRBJ2-3 TRBV6-5 CASSRPPPSTQYF
NA TRBJ2-7 TRBV4-3 CASSPPGGDEQYF
TRBD1 TRBJ2-3 TRBV7-2 CASSLLGQGAPDTQYF
TRBD2 TRBJ2-7 TRBV30 CAWIPTLAGGPPYEQYF
NA TRBJ2-1 TRBV9 CASSVADSPYNEQFF
NA TRBJ1-4 TRBV6-6 CASSYAPSDEKLFF
TRBD1 TRBJ1-6 TRBV2 CASSTDRANSPLHF
TRBD2 TRBJ2-1 TRBV10-3 CAISALAGDYNEQFF
TRBD2 TRBJ2-3 TRBV28 CASSLSSGGAGDTQYF
TRBD1 TRBJ2-7 TRBV4-2 CASSLNRDRAYEQYF
TRBD2 TRBJ2-3 TRBV5-4 CASSLAGTRSTDTQYF